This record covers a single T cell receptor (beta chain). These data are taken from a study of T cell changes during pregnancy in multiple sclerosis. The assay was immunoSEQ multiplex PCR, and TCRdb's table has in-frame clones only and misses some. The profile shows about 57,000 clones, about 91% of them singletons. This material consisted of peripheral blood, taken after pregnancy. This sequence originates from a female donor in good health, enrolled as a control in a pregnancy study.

The CDR3 loop is CASSYGGRGDYGYTF. The CDR3 nucleotides read TGTGCCAGCAGTTACGGGGGCAGGGGAGACTATGGCTACACCTTC. The rearrangement joins TRBV6-5 to TRBJ1-2; D is possibly TRBD1 (6 bases). Trimming took 2 bases from V and 3 from J, leaving 13 bases between them. This CDR3 contains 15 residues. Germline V gene data show CDR1 as MNHEY and CDR2 as SVGAGI.